The 12 T cell receptor beta chains below all came from one sample that was sequenced in a study of graft-versus-host responses after intestinal transplantation. Assay: immunoSEQ multiplex PCR; the TCRdb copy retains only in-frame clones and omits some. This sample has approximately 75,000 clones, with 90% found just once. Their target antigens are unknown. The sequenced sample was unstimulated CD8+ T cells sorted from spleen or lymph node cells, obtained before transplant. These receptor sequences come from a human donor who was the organ donor for an intestinal transplant.

The CDR3 DNA sequence: TGTGCCAGCAGCTTATATCGCCCGGGGGGGTATGGCTACACCTTC. It is translated as CASSLYRPGGYGYTF. The rearrangement links TRBV7-3 to TRBJ1-2, with D perhaps matching TRBD1 (5 bases). V was clipped by 2 bases and J by 5 bases, with 15 bases between them. The V gene's germline CDR1 is SGHTA and CDR2 FQGTGA. The length of the CDR3 is 15 residues.

The rearrangement uses TRBV4-3 and TRBJ2-5, with TRBD1 matching 8 bases. V was pared by 1 base and J by 5 bases, with 9 bases of the junction left unmatched. The CDR3 runs 16 residues. Germline lookup yields CDR1 LGHNA and CDR2 YSLEER. CDR3 protein: CASSQGRPGGGETQYF. CDR3 bases: TGCGCCAGCAGCCAAGGAAGGCCAGGGGGCGGGGAGACCCAGTACTTC.

The chain carries TRBV5-1 and TRBJ2-5; TRBD2 aligns across 13 bases. Germline CDR1 is SGHRS and CDR2 is YFSETQ. V was clipped by 0 bases and J by 3 bases; unmatched bases: 17. CDR3 length: 21 amino acids. The CDR3 protein is CASSLGALAGGLNKQKETQYF. In DNA, the CDR3 is TGCGCCAGCAGCTTGGGCGCACTAGCGGGGGGGCTTAACAAACAGAAAGAGACCCAGTACTTC.

The chain carries TRBV27 and TRBJ2-3; 13 bases agree with TRBD2. This CDR3 has 18 amino acids. CDR1 is MNHEY, CDR2 SMNVEV, per germline (reference sequence). The V segment lost 6 bases and the J segment 8 bases; nucleotides outside the gene matches: 17. The CDR3 is CASSTGTSGTPALPTQYF. The CDR3 region has the DNA TGTGCCAGCAGCACCGGGACTAGCGGGACTCCCGCACTTCCTACGCAGTATTTT.

J is TRBJ2-1 and V is TRBV27; the match to TRBD2 covers 7 bases. This CDR3 region has 12 residues. Trimming took 5 bases from V and 9 from J; bases not matched to a gene: 4. Germline lookup yields CDR1 MNHEY and CDR2 SMNVEV (reference sequence). In DNA form, the CDR3 reads TGTGCCAGCAGTCATCGGACTAGTGAGCAGTTCTTC. This gives the protein CASSHRTSEQFF.

The chain uses TRBV14 and TRBJ1-3, with a weak D call TRBD1 (6 bases). Per germline, CDR1 SGHDN and CDR2 FVKESK. V was clipped by 5 bases and J by 0 bases, with 14 bases between them. This CDR3 has 16 residues. The CDR3 is CASSAVRGGSGNTIYF. The CDR3 DNA follows: TGTGCCAGCAGCGCTGTCCGAGGGGGCTCTGGAAACACCATATATTTT.

The chain uses TRBV18 and TRBJ2-1; D possibly corresponds to TRBD2 (5 bases). Germline V CDR1 and CDR2: KGHSH, LQKENI. V dropped 2 bases and J dropped 5 bases, with 13 bases sitting between them. The CDR3 runs 15 residues. The CDR3 region is CASSPYEGTNNEQFF. CDR3 coding DNA: TGTGCCAGCTCACCATACGAGGGTACCAACAATGAGCAGTTCTTC.

This clone is categorized as medium-sized. The CDR3 coding sequence is TGTGCCAGCAGCGGACACACAGGGAACACCGGGGAGCTGTTTTTT. It codes for CASSGHTGNTGELFF. V is TRBV11-3 and J is TRBJ2-2, with a tentative D call TRBD1 (5 bases). This CDR3 has 15 amino acids. Per the germline V gene, CDR1 is SGHNT and CDR2 is YENEEA. V was clipped by 5 bases and J by 1 base, with 11 bases between them.

The chain has TRBV4-1 and TRBJ1-3; D gene unclear. CDR3 length: 15 amino acids. Germline CDR1 is MGHRA and CDR2 is YSYEKL. Trimming removed 1 base at V and 4 bases at J, with 11 bases between. CDR3 loop: CASSQGIPSGNTIYF. The DNA of the CDR3 is TGCGCCAGCAGCCAAGGTATCCCGTCCGGAAACACCATATATTTT.

V usage is TRBV25-1 and J usage is TRBJ2-1, with a weak D call TRBD2 (7 bases). The CDR3 consists of 13 residues. Germline assignment: CDR1 MGHDK and CDR2 SYGVNS. Trimming took off 6 bases at V and 8 bases at J, with 14 bases between the two ends. The CDR3 sequence is CASSLGGQDEQFF. The CDR3 nucleotides are TGTGCCAGCAGCCTCGGGGGGCAGGATGAGCAGTTCTTC.

The rearrangement uses TRBV14 and TRBJ1-4; D is unresolved. The V and J ends lost 0 bases and 7 bases respectively, with 12 bases between them. The germline CDR1 and CDR2 sequences are SGHDN and FVKESK. CDR3 length: 15 amino acids. CDR3 region: CASSQDPGLSEKLFF. DNA for the CDR3: TGTGCCAGCAGCCAAGACCCGGGGTTGAGTGAAAAACTGTTTTTT.

The gene calls are TRBV6-4 and TRBJ2-1, with a tentative D call TRBD1 (6 bases). Per germline, CDR1 MRHNA and CDR2 SNTAGT. With 2 bases removed from V and 7 bases from J, the gap between germline ends came to 15 bases. The CDR3 spans 15 residues. The DNA for the CDR3 is TGTGCCAGCAGTGACGGCAGGGGAGAGGGGAATGAGCAGTTCTTC. Protein: CASSDGRGEGNEQFF.